The present TCR beta chain was sequenced within a study of PD-L1 blockade in urothelial cancer (TCRdb year 2017). In terms of the full investigation: Therapy was started at some point between 2013 and 2015 for all patients, and atezolizumab 1,200 mg was administered intravenously every 3 weeks. About 90% of the roughly 29 patients were identified as males with urothelial cancer of bladder origin, and a prior smoking history was reported by 18 of 29 patients. Patients had an ECOG performance status of 0 or 1 and had received between 0 and 3 prior chemotherapy regimens. Blood samples were analyzed at 3 weeks after treatment start (second dose) and at 6 weeks after treatment start. Blood samples yielded a median of approximately 150,000 T cells and more than 80,000 unique TCRs, with median clonality about 0.08. The study, an exploratory multi-omic analysis, examined somatic, immune and clinical correlates of response to PD-L1 blockade with atezolizumab in urothelial cancer. TCR sequencing covered pretreatment tumor samples and matched, serially collected peripheral blood taken before and after atezolizumab treatment. Durable clinical benefit meant progression-free survival longer than 6 months, and TCR features were also tested against progression-free and overall survival. In the same patients, whole exome sequencing and RNA sequencing of pretreatment tumors were performed in addition to TCR sequencing. Durable clinical benefit was achieved by nine patients and was not achieved by 20 patients. Pretreatment blood TCR-seq was available for twenty-nine patients, at least one posttreatment blood collection was obtained for some 24 patients, and tumor TCR-seq was available for some 24 patients.

Per the publication, the time point label means: peripheral blood 6 weeks after treatment start. A total of 25 to 35 patients with locally advanced or metastatic urothelial carcinoma, treated at Memorial Sloan Kettering on a trial protocol, made up the cohort. Peripheral blood mononuclear cells were collected pretreatment and during treatment, with between 1 and 8 total time points per patient. The Qiagen DNeasy Blood extraction kit was used to purify genomic DNA from total PBMCs and tumor samples. PBMCs were collected pretreatment and during treatment and were isolated and stored as previously described. Synthetic TCR analog templates were spiked into each PCR to estimate absolute template abundance from read counts. TCRbeta CDR3 regions were amplified from genomic DNA with bias-controlled V and J gene primers using the immunoSEQ assay. Sequencing of rearranged TCRbeta segments was performed at approximately 20X coverage. Per the original workflow: Sequencing errors were corrected by clustering, and CDR3s were annotated against IMGT so that V, D and J genes could be assigned. Only productive TCRbeta rearrangements were used in downstream analyses, excluding out-of-frame or stop-codon sequences. To compute clonality, Shannon entropy was normalized by the log of the number of unique productive sequences and then subtracted from one. Fisher's exact test with Benjamini-Hochberg correction, using a cutoff of adjusted p below 0.01, was how clones that differed between time points or between blood and tumor were identified. TCRdb mirrors the immuneACCESS table, restricted to in-frame sequences. Some clones are absent from its copies; in checked studies, under half trace to an unresolved V gene, and the reason for the others is unknown. The V and J calls and clone size come from that table; D and trimming were worked out from the DNA. The sample table shows 95,000 to 130,000 clones, and more than 85% are seen once. Jointly, the top ten make up around 1.7% of the sample.

Worth noting for this clone: The clone's antigen remains unknown. Nothing much larger sits one base from this clone, and base qualities are not available.

CDR1 MNHNS and CDR2 SASEGT are derived from the germline V gene. The CDR3 has 18 amino acids, counting the end cysteine and phenylalanine. The CDR3 DNA has 54 bases and is translated from base 1. V is pruned by 4 bases and J by 3 bases, leaving 15 bases of the junction without a gene match. Study-wide findings and limitations: Because the sample size was small (n ≈ 31) and many of the analyses were exploratory, the results are meant to be hypothesis-generating. Patients with durable benefit showed greater expansion of tumor-associated TCR clones in peripheral blood 3 weeks after starting treatment (n = 22, p = 0.022). A pretreatment peripheral blood TCR clonality below the median was linked to improved progression-free and overall survival.

This specimen consisted of PBMCs, obtained around atezolizumab (anti-PD-L1) treatment. The receptor's source is a man aged 55 to 70 with urothelial cancer. The chain was built from TRBV6-1 and TRBJ2-1, with 7 junctional bases fitting TRBD1. CDR3 protein: CASSGQGPLPPYYNEQFF. The nucleotide sequence is given as TGTGCCAGCAGTGGACAGGGTCCCCTTCCCCCTTACTACAATGAGCAGTTCTTC.